This T cell receptor beta chain was sequenced for a study of technical replicates of blood from a handful of donors. Sequencing was performed with immunoSEQ multiplex PCR; in TCRdb, only in-frame clones are kept and a portion is missing. The table has 70,000 to 80,000 clones, approximately 96% seen once. In this sample, this clone turned up once. The specimen was T cells isolated from PBMCs. This receptor was identified in a human donor in good health.

The CDR3 DNA reads TGTGCCAGCAGCTTAGTTCCCGGAGGGCCGGAAGCTTTCTTT. It yields the protein CASSLVPGGPEAFF. This chain uses TRBV11-2 with TRBJ1-1; D not resolved. This CDR3 has 14 residues. Germline V gene lookup returns CDR1 SGHAT and CDR2 FQNNGV. Trimming shortened V by 1 base and J by 8 bases, and 14 bases separated the two germline ends.